Presented here are 19 T cell receptor beta chains from one specimen sequenced in a study of blood T cell repertoires in COVID-19. The data were produced by immunoSEQ multiplex PCR, yet TCRdb's version contains in-frame clones alone and is incomplete. The profile covers some 66,000 clones, with around 82% appearing a single time and about 6.9% taken by the ten largest. The source material was peripheral blood. The receptors were gathered from a man in his 60s with acute or convalescent COVID-19.

This sequence joins TRBV7-8 and TRBJ1-4; D call uncertain. The CDR3 contains 15 residues. Trimming pared 5 bases from V and 11 bases from J, leaving 21 bases between. The V gene's germline CDR1 is SGHVS and CDR2 FQNEAQ. As DNA, the CDR3 is TGTGCCAGCAGCGAGCGAACGGGGATATCGTGGAAACTGTTTTTT. Protein product: CASSERTGISWKLFF.

The chain combines TRBV6-5 with TRBJ1-6; TRBD1 matches at 8 bases. The CDR3 has 15 residues. Unmatched junction bases numbered 6, after V lost 8 bases and J lost 3 bases. Per the germline V gene, CDR1 is MNHEY and CDR2 is SVGAGI. The CDR3 coding sequence is TGTGCCAGCGATCAGGGGGCAAGCTATAATTCACCCCTCCACTTT. Translating it yields CASDQGASYNSPLHF.

CDR3 in DNA: TGTGCCAGCAGTTACTCGTTTGCAGAGCAGGCTGAAGCTTTCTTT. This sequence encodes CASSYSFAEQAEAFF. J is TRBJ1-1 and V is TRBV6-5; D unresolved. The CDR3 runs 15 residues. The V gene's germline CDR1 is MNHEY and CDR2 SVGAGI. Trimming took 0 bases from V and 6 from J, leaving 14 bases between them.

The chain couples TRBV7-2 to TRBJ1-5; the D gene is possibly TRBD1 (5 bases). The germline V and J ends were trimmed by 5 bases and 3 bases, with 14 bases remaining between them. Germline CDR1 and CDR2: SGHTA and FQGNSA. The CDR3 spans 15 residues. The CDR3 spells CASSPAGPTNQPQHF. In DNA, the CDR3 is TGTGCCAGCAGCCCCGCGGGGCCGACCAATCAGCCCCAGCATTTT.

This clone has just a few counts. The CDR3 loop reads CAGDRVGGYTF. The CDR3 bases are TGTGCCGGAGACAGGGTTGGTGGCTACACCTTC. The chain links TRBV30 to TRBJ1-2; 7 bases are shared with TRBD1. The CDR3 has 11 residues. In germline, CDR1 is GTSNPN, CDR2 SVGIG (reference sequence). After removal of 8 bases from V and 7 bases from J, the junction contained 7 bases not matched to a gene.

This rearrangement joins TRBV7-2 to TRBJ2-5, with TRBD2 identical over 9 bases. This CDR3 contains 16 residues. V trimming: 4 bases; J trimming: 4 bases; junction bases outside the gene matches: 10. Germline CDR1 and CDR2: SGHTA and FQGNSA. The CDR3 region is CASSSLSSGDLETQYF. CDR3 sequence (DNA): TGTGCCAGCAGCTCCCTTTCTAGCGGGGACTTAGAGACCCAGTACTTC.

V is TRBV7-2 and J is TRBJ2-7, with 7 bases aligning to TRBD1. Germline V lookup: CDR1 SGHTA, CDR2 FQGNSA. After removal of 1 base from V and 2 bases from J, the junction contained 14 bases not matched to a gene. This CDR3 has 18 residues. This chain's CDR3 is CASSLEVGQPYAAYEQYF. The CDR3 nucleotides read TGTGCCAGCAGCTTAGAGGTGGGACAGCCGTATGCAGCCTACGAGCAGTACTTC. Based on the CDR3 plus reference TRBV7-2 and TRBJ2-7, the full variable domain is GAGVSQSPSNKVTEKGKDVELRCDPISGHTALYWYRQSLGQGLEFLIYFQGNSAPDKSGLPSDRFSAERTGGSVSTLTIQRTQQEDSAVYLCASSLEVGQPYAAYEQYFGPGTRLTVT.

The chain recombines TRBV30 with TRBJ2-3; 8 nucleotides line up with TRBD2. CDR1 is GTSNPN and CDR2 is SVGIG in the germline V gene (reference sequence). The CDR3 length is 15 residues. After removal of 2 bases from V and 4 bases from J, the junction contained 8 bases not matched to a gene. In nucleotides, the CDR3 is TGTGCCTGGAGTAGCGGTAGCGGGGCTGCAGATACGCAGTATTTT. It yields the protein CAWSSGSGAADTQYF.

The chain recombines TRBV2 with TRBJ2-6, with 7 bases matching TRBD1. This CDR3 is 15 amino acids long. The V and J ends lost 5 bases and 2 bases, in that order; junction bases with no gene match: 3. Germline assignment: CDR1 SNHLY and CDR2 FYNNEI. This CDR3 is CASSRGGAGANVLTF. For the CDR3, the DNA is TGTGCCAGCAGTAGAGGGGGCGCTGGGGCCAACGTCCTGACTTTC.

This clone turned up a few times. The DNA for the CDR3 is TGTGCCAGCAGCCGGACTAGCGGGAGCTACGAGCAGTACTTC. Amino acid sequence: CASSRTSGSYEQYF. The rearrangement uses TRBV7-2 and TRBJ2-7; 13 nucleotides match TRBD2. CDR1 is SGHTA, CDR2 FQGNSA, per germline. V was clipped by 5 bases and J by 3 bases; unmatched bases: 1. CDR3 length equals 14 residues.

V usage is TRBV30 and J usage is TRBJ1-1; 7 bases align to TRBD1. Germline-derived CDR1 and CDR2 are GTSNPN and SVGIG (reference sequence). The CDR3 spans 13 residues. The V gene end was trimmed by 6 bases and the J gene end by 7 bases; junction bases not matched to a gene: 11. The CDR3 bases are TGTGCCTGCGGGGGCAGGGGGTCTAGTGAAGCTTTCTTT. It is translated as CACGGRGSSEAFF. The entire variable domain, with the rest obtained from reference TRBV30 and TRBJ1-1, is as follows: SQTIHQWPATLVQPVGSPLSLECTVEGTSNPNLYWYRQAAGRGLQLLFYSVGIGQISSEVPQNLSASRPQDRQFILSSKKLLLSDSGFYLCACGGRGSSEAFFGQGTRLTVV.

The chain combines TRBV3-1 (or the pseudogene TRBV3-2) with TRBJ2-5; 8 bases agree with TRBD2. This CDR3 region has 17 residues. Germline values: CDR1 LGHDT, CDR2 YNNKEL (reference sequence). The trim removed 4 bases at V and 7 bases at J, leaving 17 bases unmatched. The CDR3 reads CASSLTGGGSVGRTQYF. CDR3 nucleotide sequence: TGTGCCAGCAGCCTGACGGGCGGGGGGTCCGTTGGAAGGACCCAGTACTTC.

This clone was picked up a small number of times. The CDR3 protein is CASRATSGNYNEQFF. The DNA of the CDR3 is TGTGCCAGCAGAGCGACTAGCGGGAACTACAATGAGCAGTTCTTC. The chain joins TRBV2 to TRBJ2-1; 11 bases line up with TRBD2. Per germline, CDR1 SNHLY and CDR2 FYNNEI. V was clipped by 6 bases and J by 3 bases; unmatched bases: 4. The length of the CDR3 is 15 residues.

V is TRBV30 and J is TRBJ1-4, with D uncertain. The CDR3 is 14 amino acids. V was trimmed by 0 bases and J by 10 bases, leaving 15 bases between them. The germline V gene has CDR1 GTSNPN and CDR2 SVGIG (reference sequence). The CDR3 nucleotides are TGTGCCTGGAGTGTACTGAAGGTGGGGAGAAAACTGTTTTTT. Translating it yields CAWSVLKVGRKLFF.

This clone was observed a single time. The DNA for the CDR3 is TGTGCCAGCAGTTACTCCGAGCGGACGAACTACGAGCAGTACTTC. Translation: CASSYSERTNYEQYF. The rearrangement uses TRBV6-5 and TRBJ2-7; a possible D gene is TRBD2 (5 bases). Germline V gives CDR1 MNHEY, CDR2 SVGAGI. The CDR3 has 15 amino acids. Trimming left V 0 bases short and J 3 bases short, with 12 bases between.

The rearrangement joins TRBV29-1 to TRBJ1-2; TRBD1 is a possible D gene (6 bases). The germline V gene has CDR1 SQVTM and CDR2 ANQGSEA. This CDR3 is 13 amino acids long. V lost 0 bases, J lost 7 bases, and 12 bases lay in between. CDR3 DNA: TGCAGCGTTGAAGACCAGGGGTTTCGTGGCTACACCTTC. The encoded protein is CSVEDQGFRGYTF.

This clone was picked up a small number of times. The chain carries TRBV12-3 or TRBV12-4 and TRBJ2-5; D uncertain. V was trimmed by 4 bases and J by 5 bases, leaving 11 bases between them. The CDR3 spans 13 residues. The CDR3 reads CASSSLTMETQYF. In nucleotides, the CDR3 is TGTGCCAGCAGTTCTCTTACAATGGAGACCCAGTACTTC.

The chain combines TRBV3-1 (or the pseudogene TRBV3-2) with TRBJ1-4; D unclear. Trimming stripped 2 bases from V and 8 bases from J, with 18 bases between. Germline V gene data show CDR1 as LGHDT and CDR2 as YNNKEL (reference sequence). This CDR3 spans 16 amino acids. As DNA, the CDR3 is TGTGCCAGCAGCCAACGAAGGGAATGGGAGCAAGAAAAACTGTTTTTT. This encodes CASSQRREWEQEKLFF.

The chain couples TRBV6-1 to TRBJ1-5, with D perhaps matching TRBD1 (5 bases). Germline V gene sequence: CDR1 MNHNS, CDR2 SASEGT. The CDR3 loop spans 16 amino acids. Trimming took off 3 bases at V and 0 bases at J, with 12 bases between the two ends. CDR3 in amino acids: CASSDFSQGSNQPQHF. The CDR3 DNA reads TGTGCCAGCAGTGACTTCAGTCAGGGTAGCAATCAGCCCCAGCATTTT.